These 7 T cell receptor beta chains were all obtained from the same sample, sequenced in a study of blood T cell repertoires in COVID-19. Profiling relied on immunoSEQ multiplex PCR, and the TCRdb table lists in-frame clones only, not all of them. The sample consists of about 110,000 clones, about 82% of them appearing once. Sequenced sample: peripheral blood. These receptors originate from a man older than 75 with COVID-19, enrolled during active disease.

This sequence joins TRBV2 and TRBJ2-7, with TRBD1 matching 7 bases. Germline CDR1 SNHLY, CDR2 FYNNEI. CDR3 size: 13 residues. J lost 3 bases, V lost 7 bases, and 6 bases had no gene match. The DNA for the CDR3 is TGTGCCAGCACTTTTGGACAGGACTACGAGCAGTACTTC. Its protein product is CASTFGQDYEQYF.

On this clone itself: Mismatch with germline at one junction end may stem from a read error. J is TRBJ1-3 and V is TRBV6-1; 10 nucleotides align to TRBD1. The CDR3 has 14 residues. The germline CDR1 and CDR2 sequences are MNHNS and SASEGT. The CDR3 nucleotides read TGTGCCAGCAGCGAAGGGGACAGGGGAGACACCATATATTTT. Its protein is CASSEGDRGDTIYF.

This clone is a singleton in its sample. V is TRBV28 and J is TRBJ2-3, with D perhaps matching TRBD2 (5 bases). The ends were cut back, 2 bases at V and 10 bases at J, with 16 bases in the middle. The CDR3 extends over 14 amino acids. Germline CDR1 MDHEN, CDR2 SYDVKM. DNA of the CDR3: TGTGCCAGCAGTTTAACAGCGGAGTGGAGTCCGCAGTATTTT. Its protein product is CASSLTAEWSPQYF.

The chain has TRBV7-8 and TRBJ1-2; the D is unclear. Trimming pared 4 bases from V and 7 bases from J, leaving 13 bases between. Germline CDR1 reads SGHVS; CDR2 reads FQNEAQ. The CDR3 is 13 residues long. The CDR3 reads CASSSVGEGGYTF. The CDR3 region has the DNA TGTGCCAGCAGCTCGGTCGGGGAGGGTGGCTACACCTTC.

V and J are TRBV3-1 (or the pseudogene TRBV3-2) and TRBJ1-3; 9 positions agree with TRBD1. The trim removed 5 bases at V and 1 base at J, leaving 6 bases unmatched. The germline V gene has CDR1 LGHDT and CDR2 YNNKEL (reference sequence). CDR3 size: 16 residues. CDR3 in DNA: TGTGCCAGCAGCTTCGGCGGGACAGGGTCTGGAAACACCATATATTTT. This encodes CASSFGGTGSGNTIYF.

This clone was found once. The chain recombines TRBV25-1 with TRBJ2-7; 13 bases are shared with TRBD2. The germline gives CDR1 MGHDK, CDR2 SYGVNS. After removal of 0 bases from V and 6 bases from J, the junction contained 8 bases not matched to a gene. The CDR3 runs 17 residues. In DNA form, the CDR3 reads TGTGCCAGCAGTGAATATGGTGGACTAGCGGGAGCGGGCGAGCAGTACTTC. Its translation is CASSEYGGLAGAGEQYF.

The chain uses TRBV3-1 (or the pseudogene TRBV3-2) and TRBJ1-6; unclear D gene. The CDR3 is made up of 12 amino acids. V shed 3 bases and J shed 7 bases, with 4 bases lying between them. Germline V gene lookup returns CDR1 LGHDT and CDR2 YNNKEL (reference sequence). The CDR3 loop reads CASSHTNSPLHF. DNA for the CDR3: TGTGCCAGCAGCCATACAAATTCACCCCTCCACTTT.